Presented here are 13 T cell receptor beta chains from one specimen sequenced in a study of blood T cell repertoires in COVID-19. TCRdb keeps only in-frame clones here, not all; method: immunoSEQ multiplex PCR. The sample consists of approximately 41,000 clones, roughly four fifths of them appearing once. The specimen was peripheral blood. The receptors stem from a man aged 40-50 years with active or convalescent COVID-19.

This chain connects TRBV5-4 to TRBJ2-7; 7 positions match TRBD1. This CDR3 comprises 15 residues. Germline CDR1 is SGHNT and CDR2 is YYREEE (reference sequence). V shed 4 bases, J shed 4 bases, and the junction held 11 bases outside the gene matches. CDR3 coding DNA: TGTGCCAGCAGCCCAGAGGGGGCATCCGTTTACGAGCAGTACTTC. It translates to CASSPEGASVYEQYF.

The CDR3 DNA is TGTGCCAGCAGCCCCCGGGGGGGCGAGAACACTGAAGCTTTCTTT. As protein: CASSPRGGENTEAFF. The chain couples TRBV7-6 to TRBJ1-1; perhaps TRBD1 as D (6 bases). V was trimmed by 5 bases and J by 1 base, leaving 14 bases between them. CDR3 size: 15 residues. The germline gives CDR1 SGHVS, CDR2 FNYEAQ.

The chain couples TRBV7-3 to TRBJ2-2; TRBD1 agrees at 8 bases. J was trimmed by 1 base and V by 5 bases; bases with no gene match: 6. The length of the CDR3 is 16 residues. Germline values: CDR1 SGHTA, CDR2 FQGTGA. CDR3 nucleotide sequence: TGTGCCAGCAGCCCCTCCGGGACAGGGAACACCGGGGAGCTGTTTTTT. Translating gives CASSPSGTGNTGELFF. Combining the CDR3 with reference TRBV7-3 and TRBJ2-2 gives the whole variable domain GAGVSQTPSNKVTEKGKYVELRCDPISGHTALYWYRQSLGQGPEFLIYFQGTGAADDSGLPNDRFFAVRPEGSVSTLKIQRTERGDSAVYLCASSPSGTGNTGELFFGEGSRLTVL.

The genes are TRBV27 and TRBJ2-3; tentative D call: TRBD2 (6 bases). The CDR3 runs to 16 residues. V was pared by 3 bases and J by 2 bases, with 15 bases between. The germline V gene encodes CDR1 MNHEY and CDR2 SMNVEV (reference sequence). For the CDR3, the DNA is TGTGCCAGCAGTTTGATGGCGGGGTACAACACAGATACGCAGTATTTT. Protein product: CASSLMAGYNTDTQYF.

V and J are TRBV4-1 and TRBJ1-4; 7 nucleotides line up with TRBD1. The germline V gene encodes CDR1 MGHRA and CDR2 YSYEKL. With V trimmed by 0 bases and J by 5 bases, 9 bases remained unmatched. The CDR3 sequence is 17 residues long. The CDR3 spells CASSQDHGTALNEKLFF. Here the CDR3 DNA reads TGCGCCAGCAGCCAAGATCACGGGACAGCCTTAAATGAAAAACTGTTTTTT.

This sequence joins TRBV7-9 and TRBJ1-2; 7 bases match TRBD1. Germline-derived CDR1 and CDR2 are SEHNR and FQNEAQ (reference sequence). The J segment lost 8 bases and the V segment lost 1 base, leaving 10 bases of the junction unmatched. This CDR3 contains 15 residues. CDR3 sequence reads: CASSLDQGGINGYTF. DNA of the CDR3: TGTGCCAGCAGCTTAGATCAGGGGGGCATTAACGGCTACACCTTC.

V and J are TRBV16 and TRBJ2-3, with 9 bases identical to TRBD1. V was clipped by 2 bases and J by 8 bases; unmatched bases: 5. Germline V gene sequence: CDR1 KGHSY, CDR2 FQNENV. The length of the CDR3 is 14 residues. The CDR3 region is CASSQGTGSVTQYF. The CDR3 DNA reads TGTGCCAGCAGCCAAGGGACAGGGTCCGTTACGCAGTATTTT.

The genes are TRBV6-4 and TRBJ1-6; 7 bases line up with TRBD1. The CDR3 runs 12 residues. The V gene end was trimmed by 6 bases and the J gene end by 13 bases; junction bases not matched to a gene: 6. CDR1 and CDR2 (germline): MRHNA, SNTAGT. The DNA of the CDR3 is TGTGCCAGCAGCGGGGACAGTGGGCCCCTCCACTTT. Its protein product is CASSGDSGPLHF.

The chain combines TRBV5-1 with TRBJ1-4; TRBD1 matches at 9 bases. The V gene end was trimmed by 0 bases and the J gene end by 4 bases; junction bases not matched to a gene: 4. Germline CDR1 SGHRS, CDR2 YFSETQ. The CDR3 loop spans 16 amino acids. CDR3 sequence (DNA): TGCGCCAGCAGCTTGGACAGGGGGCGAAGTAATGAAAAACTGTTTTTT. Residues: CASSLDRGRSNEKLFF.

The table lists this clone with a count of one. The chain employs TRBV12-3 or TRBV12-4 and TRBJ2-2; D is ambiguous. Trimming cost V 5 bases and J 6 bases, with 7 bases left between them. The CDR3 is 12 residues long. CDR3 sequence reads: CASSAKAGELFF. CDR3 nucleotide sequence: TGTGCCAGCAGTGCTAAAGCCGGGGAGCTGTTTTTT.

J is TRBJ1-5 and V is TRBV7-6; no definite D call. Germline CDR1 and CDR2: SGHVS and FNYEAQ. Trimming took 3 bases from V and 2 from J, leaving 8 bases between them. CDR3 length: 14 amino acids. CDR3 residues: CASSFGRGNQPQHF. The CDR3 region has the DNA TGTGCCAGCAGCTTTGGGAGGGGCAATCAGCCCCAGCATTTT.

The V gene is TRBV29-1, the J gene TRBJ1-1, with a possible D match to TRBD1 (5 bases). Per the germline V gene, CDR1 is SQVTM and CDR2 is ANQGSEA. The CDR3 runs 13 residues. The V end was cut by 3 bases, the J end by 1 base, with 9 bases between. The CDR3 DNA follows: TGCAGCGTTGATAGGGGTCAGAACACTGAAGCTTTCTTT. Its translation: CSVDRGQNTEAFF.

The chain carries TRBV27 and TRBJ2-7; 11 bases are shared with TRBD2. V was clipped by 2 bases and J by 4 bases; unmatched bases: 4. This CDR3 has 15 amino acids. In germline, CDR1 is MNHEY, CDR2 SMNVEV (reference sequence). The CDR3 sequence: CASSLRLAGLYEQYF. Here the CDR3 DNA reads TGTGCCAGCAGTTTAAGACTAGCGGGGCTATACGAGCAGTACTTC.